The 21 T cell receptor beta chains given below trace back to one sample, sequenced in a study of blood T cell repertoires in COVID-19. Here immunoSEQ multiplex PCR was the method, and the copy in TCRdb shows in-frame clones only, minus some. The table has roughly 59,000 clones, roughly four fifths seen once. Material for sequencing was peripheral blood. All receptors derive from a human donor in a cohort sampled during active COVID-19.

The chain couples TRBV6-2 or TRBV6-3 to TRBJ2-2; 10 nucleotides match TRBD2. With 4 bases clipped from V and 5 bases from J, the junction kept 7 bases outside the gene matches. The CDR3 length is 16 residues. Germline assignment: CDR1 MNHEY and CDR2 SVGEGT. The CDR3, as DNA: TGTGCCAGCAGTTTCGATAGCGGGAGGCGGACCGGGGAGCTGTTTTTT. It encodes CASSFDSGRRTGELFF.

The chain uses TRBV27 and TRBJ2-1, with D hard to call. This CDR3 spans 11 amino acids. With 6 bases removed from V and 9 bases from J, the gap between germline ends came to 9 bases. Germline CDR1 is MNHEY and CDR2 is SMNVEV (reference sequence). The CDR3 region is CASRRRGEQFF. The CDR3 nucleotides are TGTGCCAGCAGACGGAGAGGTGAGCAGTTCTTC.

The chain couples TRBV28 to TRBJ2-7; 9 bases are shared with TRBD1. V dropped 2 bases and J dropped 2; count of bases not matched to a gene: 4. Per germline, CDR1 MDHEN and CDR2 SYDVKM. The length of the CDR3 is 15 residues. The CDR3 nucleotides are TGTGCCAGCAGTTTACCGGGACAGGGAGCCTACGAGCAGTACTTC. Encoded protein: CASSLPGQGAYEQYF.

This clone came up once. This chain uses TRBV5-6 with TRBJ1-1; no firm D call. Germline V gene sequence: CDR1 SGHDT, CDR2 YYEEEE. V dropped 4 bases and J dropped 0 bases, with 13 bases sitting between them. This CDR3 comprises 15 residues. For the CDR3, the DNA is TGTGCCAGCAGCCCAATCGTGCGTATGAACACTGAAGCTTTCTTT. It translates to CASSPIVRMNTEAFF.

The chain employs TRBV28 and TRBJ2-4; perhaps TRBD1 as D (6 bases). With 4 bases removed from V and 6 bases from J, the gap between germline ends came to 19 bases. The germline V gene has CDR1 MDHEN and CDR2 SYDVKM. This CDR3 contains 16 residues. The CDR3, as DNA: TGTGCCAGCAGTTCCGGGACCGCTACCAGGGGAAACATTCAGTACTTC. This encodes CASSSGTATRGNIQYF.

V gene TRBV4-3 combines with J gene TRBJ2-7, with 7 positions matching TRBD1. V shed 0 bases and J 3 bases; nucleotides not matched to a gene: 14. Germline V gives CDR1 LGHNA, CDR2 YSLEER. This CDR3 has 18 residues. The CDR3: CASSQDFNPGQLLYEQYF. The CDR3 nucleotides read TGCGCCAGCAGCCAAGATTTCAATCCGGGACAGTTACTCTACGAGCAGTACTTC.

The gene calls are TRBV10-3 and TRBJ2-7, with D possibly being TRBD1 (6 bases). Trimming removed 2 bases at V and 5 bases at J, with 13 bases between. This CDR3 spans 14 amino acids. The germline CDR1 and CDR2 sequences are ENHRY and SYGVKD. CDR3 nucleotide sequence: TGTGCCATCAGTGAGCAAGGGGGTCGCGACGAGCAGTACTTC. It specifies CAISEQGGRDEQYF.

The J gene is TRBJ2-3, the V gene TRBV4-2, with TRBD2 identical over 7 bases. This CDR3 region has 16 residues. Germline CDR1 is LGHNA and CDR2 is YNFKEQ. Trimming took 1 base from V and 0 from J; bases not matched to a gene: 4. As DNA, the CDR3 is TGTGCCAGCAGCCAAGGGGAGGGAAGTAGCACAGATACGCAGTATTTT. This gives the protein CASSQGEGSSTDTQYF.

J is TRBJ1-2 and V is TRBV14; D gene ambiguous. The length of the CDR3 is 14 residues. The V gene's germline CDR1 is SGHDN and CDR2 FVKESK. V lost 1 base and J 4 bases, leaving 10 bases between the germline ends. The CDR3 protein is CASSQAVGSYGYTF. CDR3 in DNA: TGTGCCAGCAGCCAAGCAGTGGGGAGCTATGGCTACACCTTC.

The chain has TRBV11-2 and TRBJ1-1; D not resolved. Trimming took 5 bases from V and 4 from J, leaving 14 bases between them. This CDR3 is built from 14 residues. Germline V gene data show CDR1 as SGHAT and CDR2 as FQNNGV. The CDR3 protein is CASSLRRLGTEAFF. The CDR3 DNA follows: TGTGCCAGCAGCCTCAGGAGGCTGGGCACTGAAGCTTTCTTT.

The J gene is TRBJ2-3, the V gene TRBV7-2; D may be TRBD2 (6 bases). Germline assignment: CDR1 SGHTA and CDR2 FQGNSA. Trimming left V 2 bases short and J 4 bases short, with 13 bases between. This CDR3 is 15 amino acids long. The CDR3 DNA reads as TGTGCCAGCAGCTTAAGGACTAATGGGGCAGATACGCAGTATTTT. It is translated as CASSLRTNGADTQYF. Supplemented by reference TRBV7-2 and TRBJ2-3, the full variable domain reads GAGVSQSPSNKVTEKGKDVELRCDPISGHTALYWYRQSLGQGLEFLIYFQGNSAPDKSGLPSDRFSAERTGGSVSTLTIQRTQQEDSAVYLCASSLRTNGADTQYFGPGTRLTVL.

The chain is built from TRBV7-9 and TRBJ2-7, with 8 nucleotides matching TRBD1. J was trimmed by 2 bases and V by 4 bases; bases with no gene match: 10. CDR1 is SEHNR, CDR2 FQNEAQ, per germline (reference sequence). The CDR3 length is 16 residues. Written as DNA, the CDR3 is TGTGCCAGCAGCTCTCTTGTAGGACAGGGAACCTACGAGCAGTACTTC. Translating it yields CASSSLVGQGTYEQYF.

The rearrangement links TRBV7-8 to TRBJ1-1; D possibly corresponds to TRBD1 (5 bases). Trimming left V 0 bases short and J 4 bases short, with 12 bases between. This CDR3 spans 15 amino acids. The V gene's germline CDR1 is SGHVS and CDR2 FQNEAQ. CDR3 residues: CASSLARGGGTEAFF. The CDR3 nucleotides are TGTGCCAGCAGCTTAGCGCGGGGCGGAGGCACTGAAGCTTTCTTT.

The rearrangement links TRBV27 to TRBJ2-3, with 7 bases aligning to TRBD2. Trimming at V came to 2 bases and at J to 2 bases, leaving 10 bases not matched to a gene. CDR3 length: 17 amino acids. Germline CDR1 reads MNHEY; CDR2 reads SMNVEV (reference sequence). CDR3 DNA sequence: TGTGCCAGCAGTTTACGGGGGACTACTCTGTTCACAGATACGCAGTATTTT. Its protein is CASSLRGTTLFTDTQYF.

The rearrangement links TRBV7-2 to TRBJ1-3; D not certain. V dropped 1 base and J dropped 0 bases, with 19 bases sitting between them. Germline V gives CDR1 SGHTA, CDR2 FQGNSA. The CDR3 runs 19 residues. Here the CDR3 reads CASSLGAPTFPSSGNTIYF. DNA of the CDR3: TGTGCCAGCAGCTTAGGGGCACCGACGTTCCCCAGCTCTGGAAACACCATATATTTT.

The V and J genes are TRBV25-1 and TRBJ2-2; the match to TRBD2 covers 10 bases. The germline CDR1 and CDR2 sequences are MGHDK and SYGVNS. Trimming at V came to 4 bases and at J to 4 bases, leaving 6 bases not matched to a gene. The CDR3 is made up of 16 amino acids. The chain's CDR3 is CASSVSGRASTGELFF. The CDR3 region has the DNA TGTGCCAGCAGTGTCAGCGGGAGGGCCTCCACCGGGGAGCTGTTTTTT.

V and J are TRBV7-2 and TRBJ2-5; 12 bases align to TRBD2. CDR3 length equals 15 residues. J lost 4 bases, V lost 4 bases, and 4 bases had no gene match. CDR1 is SGHTA, CDR2 FQGNSA, per germline. Written as DNA, the CDR3 is TGTGCCAGCAGCTCCGCGGGACTAGCGGGAGAGACCCAGTACTTC. Protein: CASSSAGLAGETQYF.

The V call is TRBV5-4, the J call TRBJ2-2; 8 bases align to TRBD2. The ends lost 1 base at V and 4 bases at J; junction bases unmatched: 3. Per germline, CDR1 SGHNT and CDR2 YYREEE (reference sequence). The CDR3 extends over 15 amino acids. CDR3 in amino acids: CASSLTSGFTGELFF. The CDR3 coding sequence is TGTGCCAGCAGCTTGACTAGCGGATTCACCGGGGAGCTGTTTTTT.

The V call is TRBV7-9, the J call TRBJ2-5, with TRBD1 matching over 10 bases. V was clipped by 4 bases and J by 5 bases; unmatched bases: 7. This CDR3 contains 15 residues. Germline-derived CDR1 and CDR2 are SEHNR and FQNEAQ (reference sequence). CDR3 sequence reads: CASSSGQGPGETQYF. The CDR3 DNA reads TGTGCCAGCAGCTCGGGACAGGGGCCGGGGGAGACCCAGTACTTC.

The rearrangement uses TRBV11-2 and TRBJ2-3; D call uncertain. The germline CDR1 and CDR2 sequences are SGHAT and FQNNGV. Trimming cost V 1 base and J 6 bases, with 8 bases left between them. The CDR3 is made up of 13 amino acids. CDR3 in amino acids: CASSLGARDTQYF. In nucleotides, the CDR3 is TGTGCCAGCAGCTTAGGGGCCCGGGATACGCAGTATTTT.

This clone was counted between two and nine times. The V call is TRBV24-1, the J call TRBJ1-4; 7 bases are a match to TRBD1. CDR1 is KGHDR, CDR2 SFDVKD, per germline. V lost 3 bases to trimming and J lost 6 bases; unmatched junction nucleotides: 3. The CDR3 extends over 14 amino acids. For the CDR3, the DNA is TGTGCCACCAGTGATGCAGGGGGTTATGAAAAACTGTTTTTT. Translation: CATSDAGGYEKLFF.